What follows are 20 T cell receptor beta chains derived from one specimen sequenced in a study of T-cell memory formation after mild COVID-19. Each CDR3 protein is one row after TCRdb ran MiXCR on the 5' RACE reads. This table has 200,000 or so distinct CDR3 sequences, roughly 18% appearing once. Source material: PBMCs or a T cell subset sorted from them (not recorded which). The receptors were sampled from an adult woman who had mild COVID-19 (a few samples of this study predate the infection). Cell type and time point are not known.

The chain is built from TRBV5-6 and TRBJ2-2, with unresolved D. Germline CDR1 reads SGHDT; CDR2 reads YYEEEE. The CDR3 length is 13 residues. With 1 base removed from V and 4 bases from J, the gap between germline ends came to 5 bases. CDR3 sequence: CASSLPATGELFF. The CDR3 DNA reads TGTGCCAGCAGCTTGCCGGCCACCGGGGAGCTGTTTTTT.

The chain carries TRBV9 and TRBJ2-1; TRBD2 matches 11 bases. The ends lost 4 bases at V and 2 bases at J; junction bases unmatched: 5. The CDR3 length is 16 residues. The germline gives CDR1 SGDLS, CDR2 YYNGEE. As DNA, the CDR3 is TGTGCCAGCAGCATATTTAGCGGGGGGGCCTACAATGAGCAGTTCTTC. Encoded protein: CASSIFSGGAYNEQFF.

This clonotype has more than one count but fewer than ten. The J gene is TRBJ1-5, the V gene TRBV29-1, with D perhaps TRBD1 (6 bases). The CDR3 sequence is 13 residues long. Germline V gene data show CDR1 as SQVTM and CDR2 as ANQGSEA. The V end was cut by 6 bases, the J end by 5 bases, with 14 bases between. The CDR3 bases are TGCAGCGTGGGGGGGGGCCGAGATCAGCCCCAGCATTTT. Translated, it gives CSVGGGRDQPQHF.

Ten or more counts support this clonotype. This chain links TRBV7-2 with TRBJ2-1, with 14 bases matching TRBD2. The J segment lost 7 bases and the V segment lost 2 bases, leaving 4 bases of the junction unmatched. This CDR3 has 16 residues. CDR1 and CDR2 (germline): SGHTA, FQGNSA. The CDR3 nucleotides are TGTGCCAGCAGCTTATACGGGACTAGCGGGAGTAATGAGCAGTTCTTC. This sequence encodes CASSLYGTSGSNEQFF.

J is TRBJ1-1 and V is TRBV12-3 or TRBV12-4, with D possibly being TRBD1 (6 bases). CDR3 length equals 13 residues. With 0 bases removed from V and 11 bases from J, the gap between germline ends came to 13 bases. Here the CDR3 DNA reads TGTGCCAGCAGTTTAGCGGGGGCAGTCGATGCTTTCTTT. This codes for CASSLAGAVDAFF.

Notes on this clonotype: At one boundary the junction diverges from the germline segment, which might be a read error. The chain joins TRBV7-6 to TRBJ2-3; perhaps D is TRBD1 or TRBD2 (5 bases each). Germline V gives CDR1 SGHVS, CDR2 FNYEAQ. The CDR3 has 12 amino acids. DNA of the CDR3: TGTGCCAGCGGCTTGTGGGGGGATACGCAGTATTTT. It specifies CASGLWGDTQYF.

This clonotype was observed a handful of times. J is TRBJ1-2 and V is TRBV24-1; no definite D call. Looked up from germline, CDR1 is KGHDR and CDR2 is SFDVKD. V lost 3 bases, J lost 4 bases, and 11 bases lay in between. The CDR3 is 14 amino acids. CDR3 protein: CATSDTGKFYGYTF. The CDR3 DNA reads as TGTGCCACCAGTGATACGGGCAAATTCTATGGCTACACCTTC.

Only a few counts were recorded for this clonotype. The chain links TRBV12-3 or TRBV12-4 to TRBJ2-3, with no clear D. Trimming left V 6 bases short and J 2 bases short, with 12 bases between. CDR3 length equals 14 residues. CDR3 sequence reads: CASRLEINTDTQYF. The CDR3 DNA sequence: TGTGCCAGCAGATTGGAGATTAACACAGATACGCAGTATTTT.

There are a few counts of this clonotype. This CDR3 reads CASSPSRLYNEQFF. The CDR3, as DNA: TGTGCCAGCAGCCCCAGCAGGCTGTACAATGAGCAGTTCTTC. This chain uses TRBV7-2 with TRBJ2-1, with D uncertain. Germline V gene lookup returns CDR1 SGHTA and CDR2 FQGNSA. Trimming cost V 5 bases and J 4 bases, with 12 bases left between them. This CDR3 comprises 14 residues.

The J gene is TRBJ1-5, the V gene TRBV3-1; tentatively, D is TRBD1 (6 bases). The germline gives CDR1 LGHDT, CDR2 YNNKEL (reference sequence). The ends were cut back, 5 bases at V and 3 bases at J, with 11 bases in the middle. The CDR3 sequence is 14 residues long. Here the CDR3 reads CASSSPGHNQPQHF. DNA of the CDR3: TGTGCCAGCAGCTCACCGGGACACAATCAGCCCCAGCATTTT.

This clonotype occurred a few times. The CDR3 sequence: CASSPQLGTSTDTQYF. The CDR3 DNA is TGTGCCAGCAGTCCACAACTAGGAACTAGCACAGATACGCAGTATTTT. The chain uses TRBV12-3 or TRBV12-4 and TRBJ2-3, with a possible D match to TRBD2 (5 bases). The CDR3 is 16 amino acids. Trimming shortened V by 5 bases and J by 0 bases, and 15 bases separated the two germline ends.

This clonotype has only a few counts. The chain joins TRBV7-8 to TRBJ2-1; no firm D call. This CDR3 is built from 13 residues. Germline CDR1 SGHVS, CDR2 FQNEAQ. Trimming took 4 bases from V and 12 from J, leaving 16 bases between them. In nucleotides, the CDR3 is TGTGCCAGCAGCTCAGAAGTCCCAAGCCGGCAGTTCTTC. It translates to CASSSEVPSRQFF. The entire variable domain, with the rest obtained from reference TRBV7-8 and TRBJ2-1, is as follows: GAGVSQSPRYKVAKRGQDVALRCDPISGHVSLFWYQQALGQGPEFLTYFQNEAQLDKSGLPSDRFFAERPEGSVSTLKIQRTQQEDSAVYLCASSSEVPSRQFFGPGTRLTVL.

CDR3 in DNA: TGCGCCAGCAGAGGTAGCGTTACGGAAAATTCACCCCTCCACTTT. Amino acid sequence: CASRGSVTENSPLHF. J is TRBJ1-6 and V is TRBV5-1; D call uncertain. In germline, CDR1 is SGHRS, CDR2 YFSETQ. The V and J ends lost 5 bases and 7 bases respectively, with 16 bases between them. CDR3 length: 15 residues.

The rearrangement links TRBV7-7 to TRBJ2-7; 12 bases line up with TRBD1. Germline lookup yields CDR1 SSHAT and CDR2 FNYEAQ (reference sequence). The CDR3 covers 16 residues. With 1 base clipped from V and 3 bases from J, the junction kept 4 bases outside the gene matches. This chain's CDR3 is CASSLGGTGGDYEQYF. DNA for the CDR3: TGTGCCAGCAGCTTAGGAGGGACAGGGGGCGACTACGAGCAGTACTTC.

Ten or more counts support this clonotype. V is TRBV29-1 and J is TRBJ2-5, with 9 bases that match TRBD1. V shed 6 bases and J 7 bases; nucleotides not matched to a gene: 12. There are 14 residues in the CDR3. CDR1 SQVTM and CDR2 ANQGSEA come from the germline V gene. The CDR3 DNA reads TGCAGCGTCGGTTACTGGACAGGGGAGGGGACCCAGTACTTC. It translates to CSVGYWTGEGTQYF.

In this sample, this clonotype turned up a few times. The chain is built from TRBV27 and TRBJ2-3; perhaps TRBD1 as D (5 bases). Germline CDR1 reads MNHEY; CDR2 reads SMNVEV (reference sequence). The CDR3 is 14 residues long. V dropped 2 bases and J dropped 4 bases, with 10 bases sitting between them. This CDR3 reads CASSLRTYPDTQYF. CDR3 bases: TGTGCCAGCAGTTTAAGGACATACCCAGATACGCAGTATTTT.

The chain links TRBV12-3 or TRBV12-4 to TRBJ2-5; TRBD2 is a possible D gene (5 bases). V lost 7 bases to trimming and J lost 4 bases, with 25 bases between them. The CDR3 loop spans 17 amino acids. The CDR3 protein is CASTQHVLRDRGETQYF. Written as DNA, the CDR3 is TGTGCCAGCACCCAGCACGTCTTACGGGATAGAGGAGAGACCCAGTACTTC.

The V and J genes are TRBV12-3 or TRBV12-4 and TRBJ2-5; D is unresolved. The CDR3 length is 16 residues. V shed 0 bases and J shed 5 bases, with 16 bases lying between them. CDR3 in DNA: TGTGCCAGCAGTTTAGCGCGGTCCCTCCGTCGGGAGACCCAGTACTTC. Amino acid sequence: CASSLARSLRRETQYF.

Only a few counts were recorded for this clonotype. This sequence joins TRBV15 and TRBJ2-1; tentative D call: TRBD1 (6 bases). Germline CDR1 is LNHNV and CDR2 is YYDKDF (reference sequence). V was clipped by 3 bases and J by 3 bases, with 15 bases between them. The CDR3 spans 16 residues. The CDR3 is CATSRRGNRNYNEQFF. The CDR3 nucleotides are TGTGCCACCAGCAGGAGGGGGAATCGGAACTACAATGAGCAGTTCTTC.

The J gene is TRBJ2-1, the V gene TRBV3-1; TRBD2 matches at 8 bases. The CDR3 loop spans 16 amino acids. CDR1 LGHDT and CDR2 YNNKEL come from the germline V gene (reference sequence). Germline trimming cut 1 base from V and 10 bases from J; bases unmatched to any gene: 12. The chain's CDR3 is CASSQVRGGTAVEQFF. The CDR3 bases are TGTGCCAGCAGCCAAGTGCGCGGGGGGACCGCAGTGGAGCAGTTCTTC.